This T cell receptor beta chain was sequenced during a study of Graves' ophthalmopathy and Graves' hyperthyroidism. The overall study: A follow-up of 18 months without ophthalmopathy meant that hyperthyroidism was stable.

A remark on this clonotype: Its antigen is undetermined.

Per germline, CDR1 SGHRS and CDR2 YFSETQ. Deletions cut 0 bases from V and 1 base from J, with 17 bases between. The CDR3 covers 17 residues. In this cohort, patients with other autoimmune diseases, uncontrolled infections, pregnancy or lactation were excluded. Notes on the study in general: Blood also contained most of the expanded thyroid clonotypes above 0.001 frequency. With 70.59% sensitivity and roughly 72% specificity, the model predicted ophthalmopathy progression.

RNA transcripts were the template, and TCR beta CDR3 regions were amplified from them. The authors performed first-round RT-PCR with HTBI primers and then a second-round multiplex PCR. TCRdb ran MiXCR on the multiplex PCR reads and lists one entry per CDR3 protein. Of around 1.1 million distinct CDR3 sequences in the sample, about 38% were seen once. Input material: peripheral blood or thyroid tissue (not recorded which). This chain joins TRBV5-1 and TRBJ2-7, with a tentative D call TRBD2 (5 bases). The sequence was obtained from an adult man with Graves' hyperthyroidism. As DNA, the CDR3 is TGCGCCAGCAGCTTGGCCCAGATAGCGAAGGGATCCTACGAGCAGTACTTC. Translated: CASSLAQIAKGSYEQYF.